A selection of T cell receptor beta chains follows, all from one sample in a study of blood T cells in healthy people across ages. TCRdb reanalysed the 5' RACE reads using MiXCR and keeps one entry per CDR3 protein. The sample has hundreds of thousands of distinct CDR3 sequences, approximately 30% seen once; the top ten hold around 14%. Sequences were obtained from blood. Receptors originate from a woman of 80 years or more in good health. Both conserved end residues are part of each CDR3. A D gene is named only where the DNA matches it firmly. Not every row has a clone size; where given, it reads once, few, many or a size class.

- | TRBJ2-5 | many | TRBV12-3/TRBV12-4 | CASSWAGTYAETQYF | TGTGCCAGCAGTTGGGCCGGGACCTACGCGGAGACCCAGTACTTC
- | TRBJ1-1 | - | TRBV20-1 | CSLKGGFTVGTEAFF | TGCAGTCTCAAGGGGGGATTCACAGTGGGGACTGAAGCTTTCTTT
- | TRBJ2-1 | - | TRBV29-1 | CSVGEGRGFSCNEQFF | TGCAGCGTGGGGGAGGGCAGGGGATTCTCCTGCAATGAGCAGTTCTTC
- | TRBJ1-2 | many | TRBV20-1 | CRPSAADGNYGYTF | TGCAGACCTTCCGCGGCGGACGGGAACTATGGCTACACCTTC
- | TRBJ1-5 | few | TRBV7-8 | CASSLVAYSNQPQHF | TGTGCCAGCAGCTTAGTGGCCTATAGCAATCAGCCCCAGCATTTT
- | TRBJ1-2 | - | TRBV2 | CASTGGRAHYGYTF | TGTGCCAGCACCGGCGGGCGGGCCCACTATGGCTACACCTTC
- | TRBJ1-2 | few | TRBV10-3 | CAISGRGYGYTF | TGTGCCATCAGTGGGAGGGGTTATGGCTACACCTTC
- | TRBJ1-6 | few | TRBV14 | CASSHRGYNSPLHF | TGTGCCAGCAGCCACCGGGGGTACAATTCACCCCTCCACTTT
- | TRBJ1-5 | - | TRBV12-3/TRBV12-4 | CASSLRPQGSNQPRHF | TGTGCCAGCAGTTTACGACCACAGGGATCTAATCAGCCCCGGCATTTT
- | TRBJ2-5 | many | TRBV4-2 | CASSQGGGPGTQYF | TGTGCCAGCAGCCAAGGGGGGGGCCCGGGGACCCAGTACTTC
- | TRBJ2-2 | - | TRBV7-2 | CASSSLTWTIPGELFF | TGTGCCAGCAGCTCGCTCACCTGGACTATCCCCGGGGAGCTGTTTTTT
- | TRBJ2-1 | many | TRBV20-1 | CSASPVARGGEQFF | TGCAGTGCTAGCCCCGTCGCCAGGGGGGGTGAGCAGTTCTTC
- | TRBJ2-1 | many | TRBV5-1 | CASSNERASYNEQFF | TGCGCCAGCAGCAATGAGCGGGCGAGTTACAATGAGCAGTTCTTC
- | TRBJ2-5 | many | TRBV9 | CASSVGQAQETQYF | TGTGCCAGCAGCGTAGGACAGGCCCAAGAGACCCAGTACTTC
- | TRBJ2-2 | few | TRBV6-5 | CASSRSRLGGTGELFF | TGTGCCAGCAGCCGCTCTAGGTTAGGGGGCACCGGGGAGCTGTTTTTT
TRBD1 | TRBJ1-4 | - | TRBV11-2 | CASSLGQGRDEKLFF | TGTGCCAGCAGCTTAGGACAGGGGCGGGATGAAAAACTGTTTTTT
- | TRBJ2-5 | many | TRBV29-1 | CSVETQETQYF | TGCAGCGTTGAGACCCAAGAGACCCAGTACTTC
- | TRBJ1-1 | - | TRBV18 | CASSLRGQPREAFF | TGTGCCAGCTCACTCAGGGGTCAGCCGCGGGAAGCTTTCTTT
- | TRBJ1-2 | many | TRBV15 | CATSRDQAAYGYTF | TGTGCCACCAGCAGAGATCAGGCAGCCTATGGCTACACCTTC
- | TRBJ1-5 | - | TRBV12-3/TRBV12-4 | CASSFRRSNNQPQHF | TGTGCCAGCAGTTTCCGGCGAAGCAATAATCAGCCCCAGCATTTT
- | TRBJ1-4 | - | TRBV6-5 | CASSYNLNEKLFF | TGTGCCAGCAGTTACAACCTTAATGAAAAACTGTTTTTT
- | TRBJ1-4 | few | TRBV12-3/TRBV12-4 | CASSFSGDEKRFF | TGTGCCAGCAGTTTTTCGGGAGATGAAAAACGGTTTTTT
- | TRBJ2-6 | - | TRBV7-2 | CASSLGRGYSGANVLTF | TGTGCCAGCAGCTTGGGCAGGGGTTACTCTGGGGCCAACGTCCTGACTTTC
- | TRBJ2-5 | few | TRBV2 | CASNMFLEETQYF | TGTGCCAGCAATATGTTCCTTGAGGAGACCCAGTACTTC
TRBD1 | TRBJ2-7 | many | TRBV5-1 | CASSTGQGNAIYEQYF | TGCGCCAGCAGCACTGGACAGGGGAATGCGATCTACGAGCAGTACTTC
- | TRBJ1-2 | few | TRBV28 | CASSSVSYGYTF | TGTGCCAGCAGCTCCGTTAGCTATGGCTACACCTTC
- | TRBJ1-5 | - | TRBV20-1 | CSAASGLGNQPQHF | TGCAGTGCTGCCTCAGGGTTAGGCAATCAGCCCCAGCATTTT
TRBD2 | TRBJ2-5 | - | TRBV7-2 | CASSFSGLQETQYF | TGTGCCAGCAGCTTTAGCGGGTTGCAAGAGACCCAGTACTTC
- | TRBJ1-1 | - | TRBV6-2/TRBV6-3 | CASSYPQGRANTEAFF | TGTGCCAGCAGTTACCCCCAAGGGAGGGCGAACACTGAAGCTTTCTTT
- | TRBJ2-7 | many | TRBV6-6 | CASSRPRGIDEQYF | TGTGCCAGCAGCCGACCACGGGGAATTGACGAGCAGTACTTC
- | TRBJ2-3 | - | TRBV10-3 | CAVSVEGSDTDTQYF | TGTGCCGTCAGTGTGGAGGGTTCGGATACAGATACGCAGTATTTT
- | TRBJ2-3 | many | TRBV6-2/TRBV6-3 | CASSYFSTDTQYF | TGTGCCAGCAGTTACTTCAGCACAGATACGCAGTATTTT
TRBD1 | TRBJ1-1 | many | TRBV4-1 | CASSQVKEGATEAFF | TGCGCCAGCAGCCAAGTTAAGGAGGGGGCCACTGAAGCTTTCTTT
- | TRBJ2-1 | many | TRBV2 | CASTDGRSSYNEQFF | TGTGCCAGCACCGACGGACGGAGCTCCTACAATGAGCAGTTCTTC
- | TRBJ2-4 | many | TRBV2 | CASSGVLDPLAKNIQYF | TGTGCCAGCAGTGGGGTATTAGATCCTTTGGCCAAAAACATTCAGTACTTC
TRBD2 | TRBJ2-5 | many | TRBV20-1 | CSASRRAGGETQYF | TGCAGTGCTAGCCGGCGGGCGGGGGGAGAGACCCAGTACTTC
TRBD2 | TRBJ2-5 | - | TRBV6-5 | CASSYRKLVGGRETQYF | TGTGCCAGTAGTTACAGGAAGCTAGTGGGGGGGAGAGAGACCCAGTACTTC
TRBD1 | TRBJ2-7 | - | TRBV5-1 | CASSLFAKGQGYEQYF | TGCGCCAGCAGCTTGTTCGCCAAGGGACAGGGTTACGAGCAGTACTTC
TRBD1 | TRBJ2-7 | - | TRBV7-2 | CASSERDRGRSYEQYF | TGTGCCAGCAGCGAACGTGACAGGGGTCGATCCTACGAGCAGTACTTC
TRBD2 | TRBJ2-1 | many | TRBV20-1 | CSARALAGGPYNEQFF | TGCAGTGCTAGAGCGCTAGCGGGGGGGCCCTACAATGAGCAGTTCTTC
- | TRBJ1-1 | - | TRBV30 | CAWSRVFNTEAFF | TGTGCCTGGAGTAGGGTCTTTAACACTGAAGCTTTCTTT
TRBD1 | TRBJ1-5 | many | TRBV5-1 | CASSPTGAGQPQHF | TGCGCCAGCAGCCCGACAGGGGCAGGGCAGCCCCAGCATTTT
TRBD2 | TRBJ2-3 | - | TRBV30 | CAWRTSGGPDTQYF | TGTGCCTGGAGGACTAGCGGGGGCCCAGATACGCAGTATTTT
- | TRBJ2-7 | few | TRBV27 | CASSFFGYEQYF | TGTGCCAGCAGTTTTTTCGGGTACGAGCAGTACTTC
- | TRBJ2-1 | many | TRBV6-6 | CASSYDSLEQFF | TGTGCCAGCAGTTACGACAGCCTTGAGCAGTTCTTC
- | TRBJ2-1 | many | TRBV7-3 | CASSLMRGGYNEQFF | TGTGCCAGCAGCTTAATGCGGGGTGGCTACAATGAGCAGTTCTTC
TRBD1 | TRBJ1-1 | - | TRBV30 | CAWGTGTEAFF | TGTGCCTGGGGGACAGGCACTGAAGCTTTCTTT
- | TRBJ2-3 | many | TRBV6-1 | CASDRGAQPDTQYF | TGTGCCAGTGATCGGGGGGCGCAACCAGATACGCAGTATTTT
TRBD2 | TRBJ2-7 | few | TRBV25-1 | CASSEGVSGGAWYEQYF | TGTGCCAGCAGTGAAGGGGTAAGCGGGGGGGCCTGGTACGAGCAGTACTTC
- | TRBJ2-7 | many | TRBV27 | CASSLNLRSEQYF | TGTGCCAGCAGTTTAAATTTAAGGTCCGAGCAGTACTTC
- | TRBJ1-1 | - | TRBV5-1 | CASSRRGGNTEAFF | TGCGCCAGCAGCCGGCGGGGAGGGAACACTGAAGCTTTCTTT
TRBD1 | TRBJ1-5 | - | TRBV5-1 | CASSFGDSNQLQHF | TGCGCCAGCAGCTTTGGGGACAGCAATCAGCTCCAGCATTTT
TRBD2 | TRBJ2-2 | - | TRBV4-3 | CASSPMTSGGEATGELFF | TGCGCCAGCAGCCCGATGACTAGCGGGGGGGAAGCCACCGGGGAGCTGTTTTTT
TRBD2 | TRBJ2-1 | many | TRBV3-1 | CASSQGLLAGRNEQFF | TGTGCCAGCAGCCAAGGGTTGCTAGCGGGGCGCAATGAGCAGTTCTTC
TRBD2 | TRBJ2-1 | - | TRBV5-1 | CASSDGRTSGANEQFF | TGCGCCAGCAGCGACGGGAGGACTAGCGGGGCCAATGAGCAGTTCTTC
- | TRBJ1-6 | - | TRBV2 | CACRPPGQGVSPLHF | TGTGCCTGCCGTCCCCCGGGCCAGGGCGTCTCACCCCTCCACTTT
TRBD2 | TRBJ2-1 | many | TRBV20-1 | CSARDLLAGGPRSYNEQFF | TGCAGTGCTAGAGATCTGCTAGCGGGGGGGCCCCGCTCCTACAATGAGCAGTTCTTC
- | TRBJ1-6 | - | TRBV2 | CASRPSPGKSPLHF | TGTGCCAGCAGGCCGTCACCAGGGAAGTCACCCCTCCACTTT